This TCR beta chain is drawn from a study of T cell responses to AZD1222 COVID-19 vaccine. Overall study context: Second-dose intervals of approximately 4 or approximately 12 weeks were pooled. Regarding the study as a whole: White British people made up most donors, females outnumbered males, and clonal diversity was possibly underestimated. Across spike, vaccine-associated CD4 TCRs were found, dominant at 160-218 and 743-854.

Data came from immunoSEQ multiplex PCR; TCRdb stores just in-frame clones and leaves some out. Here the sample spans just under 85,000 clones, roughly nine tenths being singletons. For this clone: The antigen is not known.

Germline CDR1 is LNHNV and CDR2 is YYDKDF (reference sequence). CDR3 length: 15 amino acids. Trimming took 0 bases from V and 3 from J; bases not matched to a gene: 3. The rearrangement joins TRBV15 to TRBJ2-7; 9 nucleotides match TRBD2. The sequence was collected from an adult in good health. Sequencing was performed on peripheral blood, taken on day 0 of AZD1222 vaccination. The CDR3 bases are TGTGCCACCAGCAGAGATCCTAGCGGGGTCTACGAGCAGTACTTC. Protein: CATSRDPSGVYEQYF.